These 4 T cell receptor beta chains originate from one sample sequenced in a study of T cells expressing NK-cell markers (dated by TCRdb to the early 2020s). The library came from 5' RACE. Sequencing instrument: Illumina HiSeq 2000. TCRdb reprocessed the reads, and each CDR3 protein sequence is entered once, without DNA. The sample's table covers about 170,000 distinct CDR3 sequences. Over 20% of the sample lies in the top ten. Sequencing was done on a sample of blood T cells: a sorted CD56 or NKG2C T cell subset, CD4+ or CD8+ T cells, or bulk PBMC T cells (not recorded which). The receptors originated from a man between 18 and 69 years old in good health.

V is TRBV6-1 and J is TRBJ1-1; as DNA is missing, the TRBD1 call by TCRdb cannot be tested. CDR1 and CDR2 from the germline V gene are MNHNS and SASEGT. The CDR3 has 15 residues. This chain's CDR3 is CASSDSYRLNTEAFF.

The CDR3 sequence is CASSWGTGVTDTQYF. This chain joins TRBV7-9 and TRBJ2-3; TCRdb selects TRBD1, and the lack of DNA leaves this call unchecked. CDR1 and CDR2 (germline): SEHNR, FQNEAQ (reference sequence). There are 15 residues in the CDR3.

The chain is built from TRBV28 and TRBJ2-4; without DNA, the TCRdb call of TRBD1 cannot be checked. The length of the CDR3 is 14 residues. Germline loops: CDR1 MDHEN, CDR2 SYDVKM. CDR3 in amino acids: CASGASRGKNIQYF. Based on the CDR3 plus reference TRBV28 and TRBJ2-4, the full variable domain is DVKVTQSSRYLVKRTGEKVFLECVQDMDHENMFWYRQDPGLGLRLIYFSYDVKMKEKGDIPEGYSVSREKKERFSLILESASTNQTSMYLCASGASRGKNIQYFGAGTRLSVL.

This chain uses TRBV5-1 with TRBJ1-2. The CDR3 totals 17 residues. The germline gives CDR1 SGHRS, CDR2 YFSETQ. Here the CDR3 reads CASSLGLPGLKNYGYTF.